The 32 T cell receptor beta chains below all came from one sample that was sequenced in a study of blood T cell repertoires in COVID-19. Assay used: immunoSEQ multiplex PCR; TCRdb lists only in-frame clones, some missing. This table has over 150,000 clones, roughly 80% appearing once. The specimen was peripheral blood. The source of these receptors is an elderly woman with COVID-19, enrolled during active disease.

This clone has a single count. V gene TRBV20-1 combines with J gene TRBJ1-3; D is perhaps TRBD1 (6 bases). The V and J ends lost 3 bases and 0 bases respectively, with 18 bases between them. This CDR3 region has 17 residues. The germline V gene has CDR1 DFQATT and CDR2 SNEGSKA (reference sequence). CDR3 in amino acids: CSASRGGQGYSGNTIYF. The CDR3 DNA follows: TGCAGTGCTAGTCGGGGGGGCCAGGGGTACTCTGGAAACACCATATATTTT.

CDR3 sequence: CASSEYAGGTDTQYF. The CDR3 DNA sequence: TGTGCCAGCAGTGAATATGCGGGGGGCACAGATACGCAGTATTTT. The V gene is TRBV6-1, the J gene TRBJ2-3, with 7 bases matching TRBD2. V lost 2 bases to trimming and J lost 1 base; unmatched junction nucleotides: 3. The CDR3 spans 15 residues. Per germline, CDR1 MNHNS and CDR2 SASEGT.

The chain combines TRBV27 with TRBJ2-3; 7 nucleotides match TRBD1. V was pared by 0 bases and J by 1 base, with 4 bases of the junction left unmatched. The CDR3 is made up of 16 amino acids. Germline V gene data show CDR1 as MNHEY and CDR2 as SMNVEV (reference sequence). Here the CDR3 reads CASSLSTGWGTDTQYF. CDR3 sequence (DNA): TGTGCCAGCAGTTTATCGACAGGGTGGGGCACAGATACGCAGTATTTT.

In its sample, this clone was seen once. The rearrangement joins TRBV6-5 to TRBJ1-2; no definite D call. The CDR3 runs 12 residues. Deletions cut 6 bases from V and 4 bases from J, with 9 bases between. The germline V gene has CDR1 MNHEY and CDR2 SVGAGI. The CDR3 is CASRDWAYGYTF. CDR3 bases: TGTGCCAGCAGGGACTGGGCCTATGGCTACACCTTC.

V gene TRBV6-6 combines with J gene TRBJ2-3; D is unresolved. CDR1 MNHNY and CDR2 SVGAGI come from the germline V gene (reference sequence). V was pared by 0 bases and J by 4 bases, with 5 bases between. This CDR3 spans 13 amino acids. CDR3 sequence: CASSYSLADTQYF. CDR3 nucleotides: TGTGCCAGCAGTTACTCGCTAGCAGATACGCAGTATTTT.

The CDR3 DNA reads as TGTGCCAGCAGCCAAGACCGAGCGGGAGCGGACACCCAGTACTTC. Its protein product is CASSQDRAGADTQYF. This chain uses TRBV3-1 (or the pseudogene TRBV3-2) with TRBJ2-5; 8 nucleotides match TRBD2. V lost 0 bases, J lost 8 bases, and 8 bases stayed unmatched. This CDR3 has 15 residues. Germline CDR1 LGHDT, CDR2 YNNKEL (reference sequence).

The gene calls are TRBV11-2 and TRBJ1-4, with D possibly TRBD1 on 5 matching bases. Germline lookup yields CDR1 SGHAT and CDR2 FQNNGV. The CDR3 has 13 residues. Trimming shortened V by 5 bases and J by 7 bases, and 11 bases separated the two germline ends. The CDR3 bases are TGTGCCAGCAGCCGTCCAGGGTCTGAAAAACTGTTTTTT. It translates to CASSRPGSEKLFF. Full variable domain (rest looked up from reference TRBV11-2 and TRBJ1-4): EAGVAQSPRYKIIEKRQSVAFWCNPISGHATLYWYQQILGQGPKLLIQFQNNGVVDDSQLPKDRFSAERLKGVDSTLKIQPAKLEDSAVYLCASSRPGSEKLFFGSGTQLSVL.

CDR3 DNA: TGTGCCAGCAGCTTGGGGGGGAGGCATTCACCCCTCCACTTT. Its translation: CASSLGGRHSPLHF. The rearrangement uses TRBV5-4 and TRBJ1-6, with TRBD1 as a possible D gene (5 bases). Germline CDR1 and CDR2: SGHNT and YYREEE (reference sequence). CDR3 size: 14 residues. Trimming took off 0 bases at V and 8 bases at J, with 9 bases between the two ends.

This chain joins TRBV2 and TRBJ2-5; 14 bases line up with TRBD2. CDR3 length: 16 residues. CDR1 is SNHLY, CDR2 FYNNEI, per germline. Trimming at V came to 7 bases and at J to 3 bases, leaving 7 bases not matched to a gene. The CDR3 DNA follows: TGTGCCAGCACCTTTTCGGGACTAGCGGGAGAAGAGACCCAGTACTTC. Protein: CASTFSGLAGEETQYF.

CDR3: CASSRGATNEKLFF. Here the CDR3 DNA reads TGTGCCAGTAGTCGGGGGGCAACTAATGAAAAACTGTTTTTT. V is TRBV19 and J is TRBJ1-4, with D possibly matching TRBD1 (5 bases). Germline loops: CDR1 LNHDA, CDR2 SQIVND (reference sequence). The CDR3 length is 14 residues. Between the trimmed V and J ends, which lost 5 bases and 0 bases, there was a span of 7 bases.

This clone occurred once. The chain links TRBV5-1 to TRBJ2-1; TRBD2 agrees at 7 bases. The V and J ends lost 4 bases and 2 bases, in that order; junction bases with no gene match: 3. Germline CDR1 and CDR2: SGHRS and YFSETQ. This CDR3 is built from 14 residues. Here the CDR3 DNA reads TGCGCCAGCAGCGGTGGGACTACCTACAATGAGCAGTTCTTC. Amino acid sequence: CASSGGTTYNEQFF. The variable domain in full, with the rest retrieved from reference TRBV5-1 and TRBJ2-1, is KAGVTQTPRYLIKTRGQQVTLSCSPISGHRSVSWYQQTPGQGLQFLFEYFSETQRNKGNFPGRFSGRQFSNSRSEMNVSTLELGDSALYLCASSGGTTYNEQFFGPGTRLTVL.

In its sample, this clone was seen a few times. The J gene is TRBJ2-2, the V gene TRBV30, with 9 bases matching TRBD2. Trimming at V came to 7 bases and at J to 1 base, leaving 4 bases not matched to a gene. Germline CDR1 reads GTSNPN; CDR2 reads SVGIG (reference sequence). The length of the CDR3 is 14 residues. The CDR3 region is CAFRTSENTGELFF. The CDR3 nucleotides are TGTGCCTTCCGGACTAGCGAGAACACCGGGGAGCTGTTTTTT.

The chain is built from TRBV9 and TRBJ2-7; the D gene is possibly TRBD2 (5 bases). With 5 bases removed from V and 2 bases from J, the gap between germline ends came to 14 bases. Germline-derived CDR1 and CDR2 are SGDLS and YYNGEE. The CDR3 covers 14 residues. This CDR3 reads CASSAASGPYEQYF. The CDR3 bases are TGTGCCAGCAGTGCGGCCAGCGGACCCTACGAGCAGTACTTC.

This chain links TRBV5-4 with TRBJ2-1; the D is unclear. Trimming stripped 0 bases from V and 2 bases from J, with 9 bases between. Germline assignment: CDR1 SGHNT and CDR2 YYREEE (reference sequence). The CDR3 loop spans 15 amino acids. CDR3 bases: TGTGCCAGCAGCTTGGCGCCAGTCCCCTACAATGAGCAGTTCTTC. Amino acids: CASSLAPVPYNEQFF.

This clone was recorded only once. The chain joins TRBV4-3 to TRBJ1-2; 12 nucleotides align to TRBD1. V lost 1 base to trimming and J lost 8 bases; unmatched junction nucleotides: 8. Looked up from germline, CDR1 is LGHNA and CDR2 is YSLEER. This CDR3 region has 16 residues. CDR3 in amino acids: CASSQVLGQGAHGYTF. In DNA, the CDR3 is TGCGCCAGCAGCCAAGTTTTGGGACAGGGGGCGCACGGCTACACCTTC.

The V gene is TRBV6-1, the J gene TRBJ1-5, with D maybe TRBD1 (6 bases). The CDR3 length is 15 residues. V was shortened by 1 base and J by 2 bases, with 9 bases between the two germline ends. From germline, CDR1 is MNHNS and CDR2 SASEGT. CDR3 nucleotides: TGTGCCAGCAGTGAAGGGGACAACCGCAATCAGCCCCAGCATTTT. This gives the protein CASSEGDNRNQPQHF.

This chain connects TRBV5-1 to TRBJ1-1; 11 bases agree with TRBD1. Germline V gives CDR1 SGHRS, CDR2 YFSETQ. With 2 bases clipped from V and 6 bases from J, the junction kept 6 bases outside the gene matches. This CDR3 is 15 amino acids long. CDR3: CASSFAGQGDSEAFF. The CDR3, as DNA: TGCGCCAGCAGCTTCGCGGGACAGGGGGATTCTGAAGCTTTCTTT. Full variable domain (rest looked up from reference TRBV5-1 and TRBJ1-1): KAGVTQTPRYLIKTRGQQVTLSCSPISGHRSVSWYQQTPGQGLQFLFEYFSETQRNKGNFPGRFSGRQFSNSRSEMNVSTLELGDSALYLCASSFAGQGDSEAFFGQGTRLTVV.

The rearrangement joins TRBV19 to TRBJ1-6, with D hard to call. CDR3 size: 19 residues. CDR1 is LNHDA and CDR2 is SQIVND in the germline V gene (reference sequence). Trimming left V 3 bases short and J 0 bases short, with 18 bases between. CDR3 sequence: CASSIMFSTERSYNSPLHF. The CDR3 nucleotides read TGTGCCAGTAGTATTATGTTTAGTACAGAACGCTCCTATAATTCACCCCTCCACTTT.

V and J are TRBV5-6 and TRBJ1-2; TRBD1 is a possible D gene (5 bases). From germline, CDR1 is SGHDT and CDR2 YYEEEE. This CDR3 has 14 amino acids. V was trimmed by 7 bases and J by 0 bases, leaving 13 bases between them. CDR3 sequence reads: CASLIWGANYGYTF. The DNA of the CDR3 is TGTGCCAGCCTCATCTGGGGGGCTAACTATGGCTACACCTTC.

This sequence joins TRBV27 and TRBJ2-2; maybe TRBD1 (6 bases). Germline V lookup: CDR1 MNHEY, CDR2 SMNVEV (reference sequence). Trimming removed 6 bases at V and 4 bases at J, with 15 bases between. CDR3 length equals 15 residues. DNA for the CDR3: TGTGCCAGCAGCCCCGACAGGCCGGGCACCGGGGAGCTGTTTTTT. Its protein product is CASSPDRPGTGELFF.

This chain links TRBV11-2 with TRBJ1-2; TRBD1 is a possible D gene (6 bases). V was clipped by 0 bases and J by 8 bases, with 16 bases between them. CDR1 and CDR2 from the germline V gene are SGHAT and FQNNGV. The CDR3 totals 15 residues. Here the CDR3 DNA reads TGTGCCAGCAGCTTAGATCCCACAGGGAAGGACGGCTACACCTTC. Its protein is CASSLDPTGKDGYTF. Complete variable domain (other parts from reference TRBV11-2 and TRBJ1-2): EAGVAQSPRYKIIEKRQSVAFWCNPISGHATLYWYQQILGQGPKLLIQFQNNGVVDDSQLPKDRFSAERLKGVDSTLKIQPAKLEDSAVYLCASSLDPTGKDGYTFGSGTRLTVV.

The V and J genes are TRBV11-3 and TRBJ1-6, with D unclear. The CDR3 runs 15 residues. V dropped 5 bases and J dropped 10 bases, with 18 bases sitting between them. Looked up from germline, CDR1 is SGHNT and CDR2 is YENEEA. CDR3 in amino acids: CASSLFSDFNSPLHF. The CDR3 region has the DNA TGTGCCAGCAGCCTATTTTCGGACTTTAACTCACCCCTCCACTTT. Based on the CDR3 plus reference TRBV11-3 and TRBJ1-6, the full variable domain is EAGVVQSPRYKIIEKKQPVAFWCNPISGHNTLYWYLQNLGQGPELLIRYENEEAVDDSQLPKDRFSAERLKGVDSTLKIQPAELGDSAVYLCASSLFSDFNSPLHFGNGTRLTVT.

The J gene is TRBJ2-1, the V gene TRBV5-4, with D perhaps matching TRBD1 (5 bases). Looked up from germline, CDR1 is SGHNT and CDR2 is YYREEE (reference sequence). Trimming shortened V by 1 base and J by 7 bases, and 9 bases separated the two germline ends. There are 13 residues in the CDR3. The CDR3 DNA sequence: TGTGCCAGCAGCTTGACAGGAGTAAATGAGCAGTTCTTC. This codes for CASSLTGVNEQFF.

The chain couples TRBV25-1 to TRBJ1-6; D possibly corresponds to TRBD1 (5 bases). Trimming stripped 0 bases from V and 10 bases from J, with 13 bases between. This CDR3 has 15 amino acids. Germline loops: CDR1 MGHDK, CDR2 SYGVNS. CDR3 bases: TGTGCCAGCAGTGAATATATTGGGGCGCGGTCACCCCTCCACTTT. Protein sequence: CASSEYIGARSPLHF.

The chain has TRBV5-6 and TRBJ2-3; possibly TRBD1 for D (6 bases). The germline gives CDR1 SGHDT, CDR2 YYEEEE. The CDR3 sequence is 15 residues long. Deletions cut 1 base from V and 8 bases from J, with 17 bases between. The CDR3 DNA follows: TGTGCCAGCAGCTTGACACAGGGATCGCCCGTTACGCAGTATTTT. Translating it yields CASSLTQGSPVTQYF.

The V and J genes are TRBV6-1 and TRBJ1-1; 7 bases are shared with TRBD1. The ends lost 1 base at V and 4 bases at J; junction bases unmatched: 6. Germline lookup yields CDR1 MNHNS and CDR2 SASEGT. There are 15 residues in the CDR3. This CDR3 reads CASSEETGLGTEAFF. In DNA, the CDR3 is TGTGCCAGCAGTGAAGAGACAGGGTTGGGCACTGAAGCTTTCTTT.

This clone has ten or more counts. The chain carries TRBV19 and TRBJ1-3; 7 nucleotides match TRBD1. The CDR3 length is 16 residues. Trimming removed 3 bases from V and 0 bases from J; junction bases left unmatched: 5. The V gene's germline CDR1 is LNHDA and CDR2 SQIVND (reference sequence). CDR3 nucleotides: TGTGCCAGTAGTATTCGCGGGACAGCCTCTGGAAACACCATATATTTT. Its protein is CASSIRGTASGNTIYF.

The chain's CDR3 is CASRPTGENSPLHF. The CDR3 nucleotides read TGTGCCAGCAGGCCGACAGGGGAGAATTCACCCCTCCACTTT. V is TRBV28 and J is TRBJ1-6; 8 nucleotides line up with TRBD1. In germline, CDR1 is MDHEN, CDR2 SYDVKM. V lost 6 bases and J lost 7; bases outside the gene matches: 5. The CDR3 consists of 14 residues.

The rearrangement uses TRBV29-1 and TRBJ1-2; D not resolved. Looked up from germline, CDR1 is SQVTM and CDR2 is ANQGSEA. This CDR3 comprises 13 residues. V shed 3 bases and J shed 6 bases, with 14 bases lying between them. This CDR3 reads CSVEDRTGDGYTF. CDR3 in DNA: TGCAGCGTTGAGGACCGGACTGGGGATGGCTACACCTTC. The full variable domain, completed using reference TRBV29-1 and TRBJ1-2, is SAVISQKPSRDICQRGTSLTIQCQVDSQVTMMFWYRQQPGQSLTLIATANQGSEATYESGFVIDKFPISRPNLTFSTLTVSNMSPEDSSIYLCSVEDRTGDGYTFGSGTRLTVV.

The V and J genes are TRBV5-4 and TRBJ2-1, with D possibly being TRBD2 (6 bases). This CDR3 has 13 residues. V was cut by 4 bases and J by 10 bases, with 15 bases left in between. The germline V gene has CDR1 SGHNT and CDR2 YYREEE (reference sequence). The DNA for the CDR3 is TGTGCCAGCAGCGCCGGGACTGACACCGAGCAGTTCTTC. Its protein is CASSAGTDTEQFF.

This clone turned up a few times. This chain joins TRBV18 and TRBJ2-6, with a weak D call TRBD2 (6 bases). The V gene lost 2 bases and the J gene lost 3 bases, with 8 bases spanning the gap. In germline, CDR1 is KGHSH, CDR2 LQKENI. The CDR3 length is 15 residues. Written as DNA, the CDR3 is TGTGCCAGCTCACCATTGGAGGGTGGGGCCAACGTCCTGACTTTC. Translation: CASSPLEGGANVLTF.

The chain combines TRBV3-1 (or the pseudogene TRBV3-2) with TRBJ2-1, with TRBD2 as a possible D gene (6 bases). CDR1 LGHDT and CDR2 YNNKEL come from the germline V gene (reference sequence). The CDR3 is 12 residues long. V dropped 8 bases and J dropped 7 bases, with 12 bases sitting between them. The CDR3 loop reads CASAHGGNEQFF. In nucleotides, the CDR3 is TGTGCCAGCGCCCATGGGGGGAATGAGCAGTTCTTC.